This TCR beta chain is drawn from a study of shared clonotypes between healthy human individuals. Regarding the study as a whole: At large depth, rarefaction still showed sorted-subset sequencing to be incomplete. Clonotypes which were not shared had lower generation probabilities than clonotypes that all four donors shared. Apart from blood, nothing was sampled; tissue repertoires likely differ. Memory subsets had estimated richness that was generally smaller than that of naive subsets.

This CDR3 region has 15 residues. Germline values: CDR1 LNHDA, CDR2 SQIVND (reference sequence). V lost 1 base and J 5 bases, leaving 14 bases between the germline ends. The data were produced by immunoSEQ multiplex PCR, yet TCRdb's version contains in-frame clones alone and is incomplete. The data contain under 2,500,000 clones, almost 96% of them seen just once; the ten biggest clones take up roughly 0.13%. For this clone: Its antigen remains unknown.

What was sequenced was naive CD4+ T cells sorted from blood. The subset was: CD45RA+ positively selected. J is TRBJ2-5 and V is TRBV19, with D maybe TRBD2 (6 bases). The sequence came from a man aged 18 to 29 in good health. CDR3 DNA: TGTGCCAGTAGTATAGTGGTGGGGGGAGAGGAGACCCAGTACTTC. As protein: CASSIVVGGEETQYF.